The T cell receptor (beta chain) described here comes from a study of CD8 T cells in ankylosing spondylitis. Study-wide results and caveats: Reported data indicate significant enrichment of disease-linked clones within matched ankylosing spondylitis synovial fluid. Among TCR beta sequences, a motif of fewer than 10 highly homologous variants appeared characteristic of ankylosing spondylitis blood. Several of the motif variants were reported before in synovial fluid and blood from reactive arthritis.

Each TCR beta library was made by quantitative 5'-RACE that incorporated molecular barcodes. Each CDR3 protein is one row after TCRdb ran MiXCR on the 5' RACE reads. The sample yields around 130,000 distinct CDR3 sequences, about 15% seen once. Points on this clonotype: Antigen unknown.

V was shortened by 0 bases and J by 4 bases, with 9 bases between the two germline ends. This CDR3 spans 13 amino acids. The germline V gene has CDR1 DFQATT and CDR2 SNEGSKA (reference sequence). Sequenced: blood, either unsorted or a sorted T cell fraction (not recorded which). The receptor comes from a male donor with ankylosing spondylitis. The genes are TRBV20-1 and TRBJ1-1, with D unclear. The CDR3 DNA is TGCAGTGCTAGAGATAGGCGGAGCACTGAAGCTTTCTTT. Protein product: CSARDRRSTEAFF.